The T cell receptor beta chain described here comes from a study of T cells in localized non-small cell lung cancer. Clones were read by immunoSEQ multiplex PCR, and TCRdb kept only the in-frame ones, dropping some. The data show approximately 30,000 clones, approximately 85% seen once. Per germline, CDR1 SGHTA and CDR2 FQGNSA. There are 15 residues in the CDR3. V was pared by 1 base and J by 1 base, with 10 bases between. This receptor was taken from a woman aged 40-69 years with stage III lung adenocarcinoma. Sequencing was performed on peripheral blood mononuclear cells, taken before any cancer treatment. The chain uses TRBV7-2 and TRBJ2-5; D not certain. In DNA form, the CDR3 reads TGTGCCAGCAGCTTAGGTCTAATCCTCCAAGAGACCCAGTACTTC. Its translation is CASSLGLILQETQYF.